Listed here are 2 T cell receptor beta chains from one sample, sequenced in a study of T cells in Graves' hyperthyroidism and ophthalmopathy. The investigators amplified TCR beta CDR3 regions from RNA transcripts. TCR CDR3 regions were first amplified by RT-PCR with HTBI primers. From the multiplex PCR reads, TCRdb called clonotypes with MiXCR, one entry per CDR3 protein. The sample holds under 200,000 distinct CDR3 sequences, 9.4% seen once. What was sequenced was blood. These TCRs come from a woman under 30 with Graves' hyperthyroidism that later progressed to Graves' ophthalmopathy.

This clonotype was counted only a few times. The CDR3 bases are TGTGCCAGCTCACCAGGACAGGCCCCCCATTCACCCCTCCACTTT. Its translation: CASSPGQAPHSPLHF. The chain employs TRBV18 and TRBJ1-6; TRBD1 matches 7 bases. V shed 2 bases and J 8 bases; nucleotides not matched to a gene: 6. Germline CDR1 and CDR2: KGHSH and LQKENI. The CDR3 has 15 amino acids.

This clonotype showed up many times. The chain joins TRBV14 to TRBJ1-1; 10 bases map to TRBD1. This CDR3 has 15 residues. Germline V lookup: CDR1 SGHDN, CDR2 FVKESK. V dropped 2 bases and J dropped 1; count of bases not matched to a gene: 1. The CDR3 DNA is TGTGCCAGCAGCCAAAGGACAGGGGGGAACACTGAAGCTTTCTTT. Amino acid sequence: CASSQRTGGNTEAFF.